The clone carrying this T cell receptor (beta chain) was seen repeatedly, ten times or more. Its cognate antigen is unknown. This sample is part of a study of T-cell memory formation after mild COVID-19. Study outcomes and limitations: Shrinking CD4+ clones resided mostly in CM and EM, and CD8+ ones in EMRA.

This CDR3 is 18 amino acids long. J lost 5 bases, V lost 6 bases, and 13 bases had no gene match. TCRdb itself ran the 5' RACE reads through MiXCR, one entry per CDR3 protein. This table has hundreds of thousands of distinct CDR3 sequences, roughly 18% appearing once. This rearrangement joins TRBV12-3 or TRBV12-4 to TRBJ2-2; 12 nucleotides line up with TRBD2. This clonotype was obtained from an adult woman who had mild COVID-19 (a few samples of this study predate the infection). Cell type and time point are not known. The sample was PBMCs or a T cell subset sorted from them (not recorded which). CDR3 sequence reads: CASRPTARLAGETGELFF. The CDR3 DNA follows: TGTGCCAGCAGACCAACGGCGCGACTAGCGGGGGAGACCGGGGAGCTGTTTTTT.